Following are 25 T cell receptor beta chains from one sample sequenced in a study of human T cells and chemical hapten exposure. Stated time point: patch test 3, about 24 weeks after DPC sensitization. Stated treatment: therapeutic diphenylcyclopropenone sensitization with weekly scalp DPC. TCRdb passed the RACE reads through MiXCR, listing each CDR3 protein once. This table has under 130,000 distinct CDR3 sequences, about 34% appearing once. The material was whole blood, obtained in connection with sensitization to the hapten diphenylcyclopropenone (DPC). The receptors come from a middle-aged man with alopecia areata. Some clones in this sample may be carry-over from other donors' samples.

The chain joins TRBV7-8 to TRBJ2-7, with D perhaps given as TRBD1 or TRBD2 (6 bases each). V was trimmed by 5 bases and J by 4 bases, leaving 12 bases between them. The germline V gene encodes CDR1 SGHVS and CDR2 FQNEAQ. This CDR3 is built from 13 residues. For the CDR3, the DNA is TGTGCCAGCAGCAGGGGGGAAGTTTACGAGCAGTACTTC. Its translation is CASSRGEVYEQYF.

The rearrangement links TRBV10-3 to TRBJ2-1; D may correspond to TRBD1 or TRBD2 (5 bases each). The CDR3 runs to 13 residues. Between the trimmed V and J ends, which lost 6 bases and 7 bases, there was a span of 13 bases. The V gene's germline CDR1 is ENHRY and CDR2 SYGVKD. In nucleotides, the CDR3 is TGTGCCATCAGGGGGGACCGGGCAAATGAGCAGTTCTTC. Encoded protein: CAIRGDRANEQFF.

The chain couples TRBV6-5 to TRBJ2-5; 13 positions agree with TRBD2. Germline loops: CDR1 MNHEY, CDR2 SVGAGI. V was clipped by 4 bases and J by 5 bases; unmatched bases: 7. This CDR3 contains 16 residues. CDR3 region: CASSSDTSGRGETQYF. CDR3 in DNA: TGTGCCAGCAGTTCCGATACTAGCGGGAGGGGGGAGACCCAGTACTTC.

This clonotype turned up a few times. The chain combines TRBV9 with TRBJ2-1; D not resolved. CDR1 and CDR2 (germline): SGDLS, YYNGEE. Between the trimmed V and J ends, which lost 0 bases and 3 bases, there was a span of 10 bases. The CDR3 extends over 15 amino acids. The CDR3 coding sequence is TGTGCCAGCAGCGTAGACGAAGGTCTCTACAATGAGCAGTTCTTC. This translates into CASSVDEGLYNEQFF.

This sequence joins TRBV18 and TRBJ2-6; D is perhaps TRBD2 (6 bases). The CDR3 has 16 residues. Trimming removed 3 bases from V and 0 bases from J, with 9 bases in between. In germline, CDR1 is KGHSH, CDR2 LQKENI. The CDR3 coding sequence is TGTGCCAGCTCACCGGGACTGTTCTCTGGGGCCAACGTCCTGACTTTC. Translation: CASSPGLFSGANVLTF.

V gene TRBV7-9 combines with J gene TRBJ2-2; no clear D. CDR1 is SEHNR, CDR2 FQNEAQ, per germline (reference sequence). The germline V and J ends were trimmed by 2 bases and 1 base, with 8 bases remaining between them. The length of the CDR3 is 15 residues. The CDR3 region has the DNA TGTGCCAGCAGCTTATCCAATTTGAACACCGGGGAGCTGTTTTTT. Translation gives CASSLSNLNTGELFF.

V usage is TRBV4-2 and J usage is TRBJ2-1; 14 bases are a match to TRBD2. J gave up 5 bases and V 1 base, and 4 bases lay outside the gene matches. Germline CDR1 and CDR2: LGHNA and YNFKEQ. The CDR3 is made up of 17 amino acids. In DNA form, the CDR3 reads TGTGCCAGCAGCCAAGGACTAGCGGGAGGGCCAGACAATGAGCAGTTCTTC. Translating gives CASSQGLAGGPDNEQFF.

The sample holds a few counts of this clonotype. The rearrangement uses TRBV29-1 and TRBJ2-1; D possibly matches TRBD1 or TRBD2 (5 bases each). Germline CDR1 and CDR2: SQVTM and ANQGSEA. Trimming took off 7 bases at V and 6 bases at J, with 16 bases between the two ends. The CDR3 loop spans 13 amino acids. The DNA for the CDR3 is TGCAGCGGAGGGACCGGAACTGGCAATGAGCAGTTCTTC. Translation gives CSGGTGTGNEQFF.

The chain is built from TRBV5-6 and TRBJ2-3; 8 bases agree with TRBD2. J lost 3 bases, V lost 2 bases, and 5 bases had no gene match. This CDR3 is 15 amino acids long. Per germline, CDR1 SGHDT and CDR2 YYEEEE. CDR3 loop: CASSFNGRATDTQYF. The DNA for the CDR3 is TGTGCCAGCAGCTTTAACGGGAGGGCGACAGATACGCAGTATTTT. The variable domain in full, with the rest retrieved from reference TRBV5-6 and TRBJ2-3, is DAGVTQSPTHLIKTRGQQVTLRCSPKSGHDTVSWYQQALGQGPQFIFQYYEEEERQRGNFPDRFSGHQFPNYSSELNVNALLLGDSALYLCASSFNGRATDTQYFGPGTRLTVL.

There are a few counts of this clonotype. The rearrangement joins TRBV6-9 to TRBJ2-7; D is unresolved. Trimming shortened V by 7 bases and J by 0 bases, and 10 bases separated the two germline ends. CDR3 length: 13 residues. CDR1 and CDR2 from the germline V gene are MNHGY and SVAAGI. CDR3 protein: CASTARTSYEQYF. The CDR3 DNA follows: TGTGCCAGCACTGCCCGTACCTCCTACGAGCAGTACTTC.

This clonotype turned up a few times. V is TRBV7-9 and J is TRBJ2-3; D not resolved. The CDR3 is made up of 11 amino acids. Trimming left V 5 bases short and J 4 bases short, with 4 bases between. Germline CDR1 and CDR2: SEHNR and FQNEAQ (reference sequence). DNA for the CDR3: TGTGCCAGCAGCCGCTCAGATACGCAGTATTTT. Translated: CASSRSDTQYF.

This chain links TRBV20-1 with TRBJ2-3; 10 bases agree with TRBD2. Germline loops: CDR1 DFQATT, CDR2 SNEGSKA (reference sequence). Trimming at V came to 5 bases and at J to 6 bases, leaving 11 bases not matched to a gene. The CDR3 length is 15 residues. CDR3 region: CSARLASGSRDTQYF. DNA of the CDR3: TGCAGTGCTCGACTTGCTAGCGGGAGTCGGGATACGCAGTATTTT.

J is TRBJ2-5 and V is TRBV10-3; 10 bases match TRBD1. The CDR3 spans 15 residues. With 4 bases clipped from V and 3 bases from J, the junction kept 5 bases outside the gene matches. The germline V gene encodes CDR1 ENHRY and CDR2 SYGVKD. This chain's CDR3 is CAISAGQGIEETQYF. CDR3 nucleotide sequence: TGTGCCATCAGTGCGGGACAGGGGATAGAAGAGACCCAGTACTTC.

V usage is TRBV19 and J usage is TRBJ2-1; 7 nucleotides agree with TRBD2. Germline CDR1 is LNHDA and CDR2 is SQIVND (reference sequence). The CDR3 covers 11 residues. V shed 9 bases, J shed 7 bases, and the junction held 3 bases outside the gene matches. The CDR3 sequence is CASTLANEQFF. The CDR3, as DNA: TGTGCCAGCACACTAGCGAATGAGCAGTTCTTC.

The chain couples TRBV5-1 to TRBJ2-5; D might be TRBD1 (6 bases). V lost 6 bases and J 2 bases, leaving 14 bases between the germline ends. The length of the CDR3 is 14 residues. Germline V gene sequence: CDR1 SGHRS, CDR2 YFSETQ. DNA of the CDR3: TGCGCCAGCACCCTGAGAGGACAGCAAGAGACCCAGTACTTC. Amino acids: CASTLRGQQETQYF.

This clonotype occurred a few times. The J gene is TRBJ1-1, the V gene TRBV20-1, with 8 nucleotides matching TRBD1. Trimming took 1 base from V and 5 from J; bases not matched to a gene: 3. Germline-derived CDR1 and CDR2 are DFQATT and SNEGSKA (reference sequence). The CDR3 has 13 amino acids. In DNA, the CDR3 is TGCAGTGCTAGAGGGACAGGGCGTACTGAAGCTTTCTTT. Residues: CSARGTGRTEAFF.

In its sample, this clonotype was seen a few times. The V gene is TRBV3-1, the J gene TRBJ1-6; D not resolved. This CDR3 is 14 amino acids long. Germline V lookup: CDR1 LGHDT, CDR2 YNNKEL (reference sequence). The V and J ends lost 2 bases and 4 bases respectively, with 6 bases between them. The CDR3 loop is CASSQLQYNSPLHF. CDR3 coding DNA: TGTGCCAGCAGCCAACTACAATATAATTCACCCCTCCACTTT.

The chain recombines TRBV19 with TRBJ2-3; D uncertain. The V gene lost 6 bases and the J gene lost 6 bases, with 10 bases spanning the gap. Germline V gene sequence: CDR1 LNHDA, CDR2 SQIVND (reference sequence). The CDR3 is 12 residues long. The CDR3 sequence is CASRSGLDTQYF. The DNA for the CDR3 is TGTGCCAGTAGATCGGGTCTCGATACGCAGTATTTT.

The CDR3 DNA sequence: TGTGCCATCAGTGAGTCGACTCGGGAGACCCAGTACTTC. Protein sequence: CAISESTRETQYF. The V gene is TRBV10-3, the J gene TRBJ2-5; D unclear. There are 13 residues in the CDR3. Germline CDR1 reads ENHRY; CDR2 reads SYGVKD. Trimming pared 0 bases from V and 5 bases from J, leaving 7 bases between.

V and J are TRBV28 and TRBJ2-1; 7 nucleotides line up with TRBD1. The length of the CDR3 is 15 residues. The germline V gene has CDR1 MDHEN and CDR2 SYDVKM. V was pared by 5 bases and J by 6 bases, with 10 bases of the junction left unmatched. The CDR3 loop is CASSPTGQKLNEQFF. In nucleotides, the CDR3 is TGTGCCAGCAGTCCCACGGGACAGAAACTCAATGAGCAGTTCTTC. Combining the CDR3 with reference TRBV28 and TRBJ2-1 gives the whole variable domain DVKVTQSSRYLVKRTGEKVFLECVQDMDHENMFWYRQDPGLGLRLIYFSYDVKMKEKGDIPEGYSVSREKKERFSLILESASTNQTSMYLCASSPTGQKLNEQFFGPGTRLTVL.

The CDR3 reads CASAPGGVYNEQFF. The CDR3 bases are TGTGCCAGCGCCCCTGGCGGGGTCTACAATGAGCAGTTCTTC. This chain connects TRBV7-2 to TRBJ2-1, with D perhaps TRBD2 (6 bases). V was cut by 8 bases and J by 3 bases, with 14 bases left in between. The CDR3 sequence is 14 residues long. Germline CDR1 reads SGHTA; CDR2 reads FQGNSA.

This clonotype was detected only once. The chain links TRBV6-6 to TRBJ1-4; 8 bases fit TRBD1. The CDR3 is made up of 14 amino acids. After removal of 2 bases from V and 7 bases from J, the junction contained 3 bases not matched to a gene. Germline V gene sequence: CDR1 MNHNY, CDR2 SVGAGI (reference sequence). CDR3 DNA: TGTGCCAGCAGTTACGGACAGGGCAGTGAAAAACTGTTTTTT. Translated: CASSYGQGSEKLFF.

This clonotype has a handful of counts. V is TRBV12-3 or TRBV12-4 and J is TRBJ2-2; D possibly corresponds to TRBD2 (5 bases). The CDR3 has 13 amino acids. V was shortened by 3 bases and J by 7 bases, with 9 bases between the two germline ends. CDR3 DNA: TGTGCCAGCAGTTTTCATGGGAGCGGGGAGCTGTTTTTT. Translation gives CASSFHGSGELFF.

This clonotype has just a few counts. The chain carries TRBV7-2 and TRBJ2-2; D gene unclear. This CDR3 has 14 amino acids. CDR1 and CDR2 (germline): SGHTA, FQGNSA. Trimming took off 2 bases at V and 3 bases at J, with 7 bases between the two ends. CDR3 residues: CASSLSMDTGELFF. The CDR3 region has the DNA TGTGCCAGCAGCTTATCTATGGACACCGGGGAGCTGTTTTTT.

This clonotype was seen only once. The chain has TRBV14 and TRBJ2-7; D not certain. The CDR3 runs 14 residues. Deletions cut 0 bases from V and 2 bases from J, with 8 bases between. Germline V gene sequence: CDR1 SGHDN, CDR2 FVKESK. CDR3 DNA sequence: TGTGCCAGCAGCCAAGATGGCCCGCCCTACGAGCAGTACTTC. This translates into CASSQDGPPYEQYF.